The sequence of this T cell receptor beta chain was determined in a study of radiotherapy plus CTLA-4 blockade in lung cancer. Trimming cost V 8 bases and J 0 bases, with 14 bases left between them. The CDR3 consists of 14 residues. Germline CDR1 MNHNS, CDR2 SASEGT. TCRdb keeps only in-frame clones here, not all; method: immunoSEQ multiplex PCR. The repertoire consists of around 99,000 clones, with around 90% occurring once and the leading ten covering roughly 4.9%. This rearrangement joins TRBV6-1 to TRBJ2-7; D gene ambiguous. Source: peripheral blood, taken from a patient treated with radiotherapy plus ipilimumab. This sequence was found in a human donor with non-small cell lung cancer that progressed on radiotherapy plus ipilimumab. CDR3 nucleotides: TGTGCCAGCGGAGCAGAAGAGCACTCCTACGAGCAGTACTTC. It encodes CASGAEEHSYEQYF.